This TCR beta chain appears in the sequencing data of a study of cytomegalovirus exposure and HLA in healthy donors. Study-level findings and limits: A later analysis found common viral pathogens apparently linked to several of the most significant clusters. In vitro confirmation showed a few CMV-associated chains to be CMV antigen specific. An analysis was carried out later, and it reportedly showed fewer N-insertions in an Asian-associated ancestry cluster than the 666-donor mean.

To note about this clone: Its antigen is not known.

In the PCR, 60 Vbeta and 13 Jbeta primers were used. Sequenced by immunoSEQ multiplex PCR; TCRdb stores in-frame clones only, minus some. The sample lists fewer than 130,000 clones, around four fifths occurring once. Healthy donors of bone marrow made up the group. This CDR3 has 15 amino acids. The V segment lost 0 bases and the J segment 7 bases; nucleotides outside the gene matches: 5. Germline values: CDR1 SGHRS, CDR2 YFSETQ. The sequenced sample was PBMCs. The TCR comes from a woman aged 60-75 years in good health and CMV-seropositive. The rearrangement uses TRBV5-1 and TRBJ2-4, with 9 bases matching TRBD1. CDR3 loop: CASSLETGGTNIQYF. The CDR3 coding sequence is TGCGCCAGCAGCTTGGAAACAGGGGGCACGAACATTCAGTACTTC.